The 18 T cell receptor beta chains listed next were all sequenced from one sample in a study of CD8 T cells in Susac syndrome. Random hexamers were used to reverse transcribe an amount of roughly 0.45 to 1 ug RNA. TCRdb reprocessed the immunoSEQ multiplex PCR reads via MiXCR and lists one record per CDR3 protein. Among about 130,000 distinct CDR3 sequences listed, 90% to 95% were seen once. Sequenced sample: CD8+ T cells from PBMCs. These receptors were taken from a human donor with Susac syndrome.

The V gene is TRBV19, the J gene TRBJ2-6; D call uncertain. Between the trimmed V and J ends, which lost 5 bases and 5 bases, there was a span of 10 bases. The CDR3 runs to 14 residues. Germline V lookup: CDR1 LNHDA, CDR2 SQIVND (reference sequence). CDR3 sequence: CASSLGLWANVLTF. In nucleotides, the CDR3 is TGTGCCAGTAGTTTGGGGTTGTGGGCCAACGTCCTGACTTTC.

V and J are TRBV12-3 or TRBV12-4 and TRBJ2-1; perhaps TRBD1 as D (5 bases). Deletions cut 5 bases from V and 2 bases from J, with 7 bases between. The CDR3 is 13 amino acids. The CDR3 here is CASSMGPYNEQFF. CDR3 DNA sequence: TGTGCCAGCAGTATGGGGCCCTACAATGAGCAGTTCTTC.

The chain is built from TRBV20-1 and TRBJ1-6; D possibly corresponds to TRBD1 (6 bases). The CDR3 is 21 residues long. The V gene lost 0 bases and the J gene lost 0 bases, with 24 bases spanning the gap. Germline CDR1 is DFQATT and CDR2 is SNEGSKA (reference sequence). The CDR3 nucleotides read TGCAGTGCTAGAGATCCTGGTCCTGACAGGACTATTAGCTCCTATAATTCACCCCTCCACTTT. Translation gives CSARDPGPDRTISSYNSPLHF.

The chain has TRBV20-1 and TRBJ2-1; 7 positions agree with TRBD1. Germline V gene lookup returns CDR1 DFQATT and CDR2 SNEGSKA (reference sequence). This CDR3 has 15 amino acids. The ends lost 6 bases at V and 6 bases at J; junction bases unmatched: 14. CDR3 nucleotide sequence: TGCAGTGCGGATGGGACAGCCGGACGAGTCAATGAGCAGTTCTTC. Protein: CSADGTAGRVNEQFF.

This clonotype was observed a single time. V usage is TRBV27 and J usage is TRBJ1-2; TRBD1 agrees at 8 bases. The CDR3 runs 14 residues. V lost 2 bases and J lost 4; bases outside the gene matches: 3. CDR1 and CDR2 (germline): MNHEY, SMNVEV (reference sequence). CDR3 DNA sequence: TGTGCCAGCAGTTTAGGGCAGGGGGCCTATGGCTACACCTTC. Encoded protein: CASSLGQGAYGYTF.

The chain combines TRBV27 with TRBJ1-3; TRBD1 matches at 7 bases. CDR3 length: 14 residues. Germline V gene lookup returns CDR1 MNHEY and CDR2 SMNVEV (reference sequence). Unmatched junction bases numbered 3, after V lost 5 bases and J lost 2 bases. This CDR3 is CASSVTGTGNTIYF. CDR3 DNA: TGTGCCAGCAGTGTGACAGGGACTGGAAACACCATATATTTT.

J is TRBJ1-2 and V is TRBV28; 7 nucleotides line up with TRBD1. Germline V gene data show CDR1 as MDHEN and CDR2 as SYDVKM. The V segment lost 3 bases and the J segment 7 bases; nucleotides outside the gene matches: 5. The CDR3 is 13 amino acids. CDR3 sequence reads: CASSFGTASGYTF. CDR3 DNA: TGTGCCAGCAGTTTTGGGACAGCGTCTGGCTACACCTTC.

The DNA of the CDR3 is TGTGCCAGCAGCTTCTCCAGGGGGCTAGTTTTCTTT. Its protein is CASSFSRGLVFF. V and J are TRBV5-4 and TRBJ1-1; 8 bases match TRBD1. The CDR3 contains 12 residues. Germline CDR1 is SGHNT and CDR2 is YYREEE (reference sequence). The junction had 7 bases not matched to a gene; V was cut back by 2 bases and J by 13 bases.

CDR3 in amino acids: CASSYGQGVYEQYF. The CDR3, as DNA: TGTGCCAGCAGCTACGGACAGGGGGTGTACGAGCAGTACTTC. This chain uses TRBV5-4 with TRBJ2-7; 10 positions match TRBD1. Germline V gene data show CDR1 as SGHNT and CDR2 as YYREEE (reference sequence). CDR3 size: 14 residues. The V and J ends lost 3 bases and 4 bases, in that order; junction bases with no gene match: 4.

The chain uses TRBV13 and TRBJ2-7, with 9 bases aligning to TRBD1. The CDR3 has 15 residues. J gave up 3 bases and V 4 bases, and 7 bases lay outside the gene matches. The germline CDR1 and CDR2 sequences are PRHDT and FYEKMQ (reference sequence). CDR3 amino acids: CASSSPGQGRYEQYF. In nucleotides, the CDR3 is TGTGCCAGCAGCTCGCCGGGACAGGGACGCTACGAGCAGTACTTC.

This chain uses TRBV15 with TRBJ2-2; 8 bases match TRBD1. V lost 5 bases and J lost 8; bases outside the gene matches: 16. This CDR3 is built from 17 residues. Per the germline V gene, CDR1 is LNHNV and CDR2 is YYDKDF (reference sequence). The DNA for the CDR3 is TGTGCCACCAGCGGAATGGGACAGGCCAAGGTCGCGGGGGAGCTGTTTTTT. This sequence encodes CATSGMGQAKVAGELFF.

The chain couples TRBV5-6 to TRBJ1-2, with unresolved D. CDR1 is SGHDT and CDR2 is YYEEEE in the germline V gene. The CDR3 is 16 residues long. The V end was cut by 4 bases, the J end by 0 bases, with 16 bases between. The CDR3 DNA follows: TGTGCCAGCAGCATCGCCCCGGCCACCACTAACTATGGCTACACCTTC. Residues: CASSIAPATTNYGYTF.

The chain carries TRBV6-2 or TRBV6-3 and TRBJ1-5; TRBD1 matches 8 bases. Trimming took 4 bases from V and 1 from J; bases not matched to a gene: 3. Germline V gene data show CDR1 as MNHEY and CDR2 as SVGEGT. CDR3 length: 15 residues. The CDR3 sequence is CASSLQGASNQPQHF. CDR3 bases: TGTGCCAGCAGTTTGCAGGGGGCAAGCAATCAGCCCCAGCATTTT.

The chain has TRBV20-1 and TRBJ2-1; the match to TRBD2 covers 13 bases. CDR1 is DFQATT, CDR2 SNEGSKA, per germline (reference sequence). V was pared by 3 bases and J by 4 bases, with 9 bases of the junction left unmatched. The CDR3 length is 17 residues. In nucleotides, the CDR3 is TGCAGTGCTAGGGAACTAGCGGGAGGGAAAGTTTACAATGAGCAGTTCTTC. Its translation: CSARELAGGKVYNEQFF.

The gene calls are TRBV4-3 and TRBJ2-3, with D perhaps matching TRBD2 (6 bases). V was shortened by 1 base and J by 4 bases, with 12 bases between the two germline ends. This CDR3 comprises 15 residues. The germline V gene has CDR1 LGHNA and CDR2 YSLEER. CDR3 nucleotides: TGCGCCAGCAGCCAAGCGGGGAGGATAGCAGATACGCAGTATTTT. Its protein product is CASSQAGRIADTQYF.

CDR3 DNA: TGTGCCAGCAGCGGCCGGACTGAGAACACCGGGGAGCTGTTTTTT. It is translated as CASSGRTENTGELFF. The chain recombines TRBV9 with TRBJ2-2; TRBD2 is a possible D gene (5 bases). Germline V gives CDR1 SGDLS, CDR2 YYNGEE. Between the trimmed V and J ends, which lost 3 bases and 1 base, there was a span of 10 bases. This CDR3 has 15 amino acids.

The chain combines TRBV20-1 with TRBJ2-7; 8 bases fit TRBD1. Germline lookup yields CDR1 DFQATT and CDR2 SNEGSKA (reference sequence). V lost 6 bases and J lost 7; bases outside the gene matches: 17. The CDR3 has 15 residues. CDR3 sequence reads: CSARPSGQEPLEQYF. Written as DNA, the CDR3 is TGCAGTGCCAGGCCTTCGGGACAGGAGCCTCTTGAGCAGTACTTC.

The gene calls are TRBV2 and TRBJ2-7; D might be TRBD1 (5 bases). Looked up from germline, CDR1 is SNHLY and CDR2 is FYNNEI. Trimming shortened V by 5 bases and J by 3 bases, and 8 bases separated the two germline ends. The CDR3 covers 12 residues. The CDR3: CASSRQFYEQYF. The DNA for the CDR3 is TGTGCCAGCAGTCGACAGTTCTACGAGCAGTACTTC.